These 32 T cell receptor beta chains originate from one sample sequenced in a study of Ad26.COV2.S vaccination and SARS-CoV-2 variants (dated by TCRdb to about 2021). The library was produced with the immunoSEQ multiplex PCR assay. As stored in TCRdb, this immuneACCESS dataset retains in-frame rearrangements with V and J assigned. A fraction of the clones does not appear; measured against another copy, unresolved V genes explain less than half of the discrepancy, and the remainder lacks a known reason. The sample table holds hundreds of thousands of clones, of which about 86% were seen once. 9.5% to 12% of the sample rests with the top ten. Reading the label with the study, this specimen's treatment or condition is: around 19 received Ad26.COV2.S at low or high dose, single or two shots; 5 received placebo; per-sample allocation not given. Repertoires of vaccine and placebo recipients were sequenced from samples collected on day 63 after the first injection.

This specimen consisted of peripheral blood, obtained in a trial of Ad26.COV2.S vaccine versus placebo. Receptors originate from a person aged 18 to 65 who received the Ad26.COV2.S COVID-19 vaccine or a placebo.

In this sample, this clone turned up a few times. The gene calls are TRBV29-1 and TRBJ2-7, with D possibly being TRBD1 (6 bases). Germline loops: CDR1 SQVTM, CDR2 ANQGSEA. The CDR3 has 13 residues. V was cut by 6 bases and J by 2 bases, with 14 bases left in between. The chain's CDR3 is CSVWTAGPYEQYF. The CDR3 coding sequence is TGCAGCGTGTGGACAGCAGGTCCCTACGAGCAGTACTTC.

The rearrangement uses TRBV20-1 and TRBJ2-1, with TRBD2 matching over 9 bases. Trimming at V came to 3 bases and at J to 1 base, leaving 13 bases not matched to a gene. In germline, CDR1 is DFQATT, CDR2 SNEGSKA (reference sequence). The CDR3 spans 18 residues. The CDR3 loop is CSASSALKRGDSYNEQFF. The CDR3 region has the DNA TGCAGTGCTAGTTCAGCATTGAAGCGGGGGGATTCCTACAATGAGCAGTTCTTC.

The genes are TRBV9 and TRBJ1-2; unclear D gene. Germline-derived CDR1 and CDR2 are SGDLS and YYNGEE. V dropped 0 bases and J dropped 4 bases, with 7 bases sitting between them. The CDR3 extends over 13 amino acids. Here the CDR3 reads CASSVGEGYGYTF. The CDR3 DNA follows: TGTGCCAGCAGCGTAGGGGAGGGCTATGGCTACACCTTC.

This chain uses TRBV6-6 with TRBJ2-1; no firm D call. The CDR3 loop spans 15 amino acids. Trimming left V 0 bases short and J 8 bases short, with 14 bases between. The germline gives CDR1 MNHNY, CDR2 SVGAGI (reference sequence). The CDR3 DNA is TGTGCCAGCAGTTACTCGAAGGTTCAGCGATATGAGCAGTTCTTC. It is translated as CASSYSKVQRYEQFF.

The chain carries TRBV12-3 or TRBV12-4 and TRBJ2-1, with D unresolved. CDR3 length: 10 amino acids. V was cut by 6 bases and J by 7 bases, with 4 bases left in between. In nucleotides, the CDR3 is TGTGCCAGCAGCAAAAATGAGCAGTTCTTC. Translating gives CASSKNEQFF.

The V and J genes are TRBV9 and TRBJ2-7; D gene unclear. In germline, CDR1 is SGDLS, CDR2 YYNGEE. There are 14 residues in the CDR3. The V and J ends lost 0 bases and 3 bases respectively, with 10 bases between them. The CDR3 is CASSVGPEVYEQYF. The CDR3 nucleotides read TGTGCCAGCAGCGTAGGGCCTGAAGTCTACGAGCAGTACTTC.

The V and J genes are TRBV19 and TRBJ1-1; a weak D match, TRBD1 (5 bases). The CDR3 sequence is 15 residues long. Looked up from germline, CDR1 is LNHDA and CDR2 is SQIVND (reference sequence). Trimming took 5 bases from V and 1 from J, leaving 14 bases between them. CDR3 sequence reads: CASSLAGSKNTEAFF. In DNA, the CDR3 is TGTGCCAGTAGTTTGGCAGGGAGTAAGAACACTGAAGCTTTCTTT.

This rearrangement joins TRBV25-1 to TRBJ2-5; 7 nucleotides align to TRBD2. The ends lost 6 bases at V and 2 bases at J; junction bases unmatched: 3. The CDR3 is 13 amino acids. CDR1 MGHDK and CDR2 SYGVNS come from the germline V gene. The CDR3 DNA sequence: TGTGCCAGCAGGGCTAGCGGTCAAGAGACCCAGTACTTC. Translated, it gives CASRASGQETQYF.

V and J are TRBV5-5 and TRBJ2-7; 13 bases map to TRBD2. The ends lost 3 bases at V and 0 bases at J; junction bases unmatched: 3. Per the germline V gene, CDR1 is SGHKS and CDR2 is YYEKEE (reference sequence). This CDR3 comprises 16 residues. The CDR3 DNA sequence: TGTGCCAGCAGCTGGGGACTAGCGGGGCCCTCCTACGAGCAGTACTTC. Amino acids: CASSWGLAGPSYEQYF.

V gene TRBV2 combines with J gene TRBJ2-7; 11 bases fit TRBD2. This CDR3 spans 15 amino acids. Germline assignment: CDR1 SNHLY and CDR2 FYNNEI. With 6 bases clipped from V and 5 bases from J, the junction kept 9 bases outside the gene matches. Here the CDR3 DNA reads TGTGCCAGCAGACAAACTAGCGGGAGCGGTAACGAGCAGTACTTC. Protein product: CASRQTSGSGNEQYF.

The rearrangement links TRBV6-1 to TRBJ2-1, with 8 bases lining up with TRBD1. The length of the CDR3 is 15 residues. V lost 3 bases, J lost 3 bases, and 4 bases stayed unmatched. Germline V CDR1 and CDR2: MNHNS, SASEGT. The CDR3 spells CASSDGQGHYNEQFF. In nucleotides, the CDR3 is TGTGCCAGCAGTGACGGACAGGGTCACTACAATGAGCAGTTCTTC.

The chain recombines TRBV19 with TRBJ2-7, with D perhaps being TRBD1 or TRBD2 (5 bases each). Between the trimmed V and J ends, which lost 4 bases and 1 base, there was a span of 14 bases. This CDR3 contains 15 residues. The germline V gene has CDR1 LNHDA and CDR2 SQIVND (reference sequence). CDR3: CASSTVDGGSYEQYF. The DNA for the CDR3 is TGTGCCAGTAGTACGGTCGATGGGGGTTCCTACGAGCAGTACTTC.

This clone was observed once. The chain uses TRBV5-4 and TRBJ2-2; tentative D call: TRBD1 (6 bases). With 4 bases removed from V and 2 bases from J, the gap between germline ends came to 12 bases. The CDR3 totals 15 residues. CDR1 and CDR2 (germline): SGHNT, YYREEE (reference sequence). In nucleotides, the CDR3 is TGTGCCAGCAGCCTACTGACAGGAAACACCGGGGAGCTGTTTTTT. It encodes CASSLLTGNTGELFF.

V and J are TRBV6-4 and TRBJ1-1; D unclear. Per the germline V gene, CDR1 is MRHNA and CDR2 is SNTAGT. There are 16 residues in the CDR3. Between the trimmed V and J ends, which lost 0 bases and 3 bases, there was a span of 14 bases. In DNA, the CDR3 is TGTGCCAGCAGTGACTCGAAAGTTGCCTCATACACTGAAGCTTTCTTT. It encodes CASSDSKVASYTEAFF.

The chain recombines TRBV5-1 with TRBJ1-4; 12 bases match TRBD1. CDR3 length: 16 residues. CDR1 is SGHRS and CDR2 is YFSETQ in the germline V gene. The junction had 5 bases not matched to a gene; V was cut back by 0 bases and J by 8 bases. The CDR3 DNA sequence: TGCGCCAGCAGCTTGGGAGCCGGGACAGGGGGCGAAAAACTGTTTTTT. Its protein product is CASSLGAGTGGEKLFF.

The V and J genes are TRBV7-3 and TRBJ2-3; 7 nucleotides agree with TRBD2. The CDR3 is 13 amino acids. With V trimmed by 5 bases and J by 4 bases, 3 bases remained unmatched. Germline V gene lookup returns CDR1 SGHTA and CDR2 FQGTGA. The chain's CDR3 is CASSRGSSDTQYF. As DNA, the CDR3 is TGTGCCAGCAGCCGCGGGAGCTCAGATACGCAGTATTTT.

This clone was observed a few times. The chain couples TRBV3-1 (or the pseudogene TRBV3-2) to TRBJ2-5; 10 bases line up with TRBD2. Looked up from germline, CDR1 is LGHDT and CDR2 is YNNKEL (reference sequence). V was pared by 4 bases and J by 2 bases, with 4 bases of the junction left unmatched. The CDR3 contains 15 residues. CDR3 protein: CASSLGLATQETQYF. Here the CDR3 DNA reads TGTGCCAGCAGCCTGGGACTAGCGACACAAGAGACCCAGTACTTC.

V and J are TRBV24-1 and TRBJ2-3; possibly TRBD1 for D (6 bases). Germline CDR1 is KGHDR and CDR2 is SFDVKD. V lost 6 bases and J lost 1, with 13 bases in between. CDR3 length: 15 residues. The CDR3 loop reads CATSTGTHGTDTQYF. CDR3 DNA: TGTGCCACCAGTACCGGGACACATGGCACAGATACGCAGTATTTT.

This clone occurred once. This chain uses TRBV3-1 (or the pseudogene TRBV3-2) with TRBJ2-7; tentative D call: TRBD1 (6 bases). From germline, CDR1 is LGHDT and CDR2 YNNKEL (reference sequence). The V gene lost 0 bases and the J gene lost 0 bases, with 9 bases spanning the gap. The CDR3 is made up of 15 amino acids. The CDR3 DNA reads as TGTGCCAGCAGCCAAGAGAACAGGGCCTCCTACGAGCAGTACTTC. Protein sequence: CASSQENRASYEQYF.

This chain joins TRBV4-2 and TRBJ1-1; D unresolved. The CDR3 length is 14 residues. Germline loops: CDR1 LGHNA, CDR2 YNFKEQ. V lost 0 bases, J lost 8 bases, and 13 bases lay in between. The CDR3 nucleotides read TGTGCCAGCAGCCAAGATACTCGGCAGGACGAAGCTTTCTTT. Translation gives CASSQDTRQDEAFF.

V gene TRBV10-2 combines with J gene TRBJ2-2; a possible D gene is TRBD1 (6 bases). The germline V gene has CDR1 WSHSY and CDR2 SAAADI. With 0 bases removed from V and 0 bases from J, the gap between germline ends came to 8 bases. CDR3 length: 16 residues. In DNA form, the CDR3 reads TGCGCCAGCAGTGAGTCGACAGGCGCGAACACCGGGGAGCTGTTTTTT. Its protein product is CASSESTGANTGELFF.

The rearrangement links TRBV5-1 to TRBJ1-3, with unresolved D. Trimming pared 0 bases from V and 4 bases from J, leaving 11 bases between. The CDR3 extends over 15 amino acids. The V gene's germline CDR1 is SGHRS and CDR2 YFSETQ. The CDR3 region is CASSLEGRSGNTIYF. The CDR3 DNA is TGCGCCAGCAGCTTGGAGGGAAGATCAGGAAACACCATATATTTT.

The CDR3 DNA reads as TGTGCCAGCAGTTTTGGGCAGCGCGGGTCTAGCGGGAGCTCCTACGAGCAGTACTTC. Protein product: CASSFGQRGSSGSSYEQYF. V gene TRBV28 combines with J gene TRBJ2-7, with 10 bases lining up with TRBD2. With V trimmed by 3 bases and J by 0 bases, 14 bases remained unmatched. Germline CDR1 and CDR2: MDHEN and SYDVKM. CDR3 size: 19 residues.

The chain carries TRBV4-2 and TRBJ2-3; TRBD2 might be the D (6 bases). The CDR3 is 18 amino acids. Germline V gene sequence: CDR1 LGHNA, CDR2 YNFKEQ. V was pared by 0 bases and J by 2 bases, with 18 bases between. The CDR3 is CASSQDPTGTPNTDTQYF. Here the CDR3 DNA reads TGTGCCAGCAGCCAAGATCCCACCGGGACTCCCAACACAGATACGCAGTATTTT.

The rearrangement links TRBV19 to TRBJ2-1; D gene unclear. Germline assignment: CDR1 LNHDA and CDR2 SQIVND (reference sequence). Deletions cut 5 bases from V and 8 bases from J, with 13 bases between. There are 13 residues in the CDR3. The CDR3 nucleotides are TGTGCCAGTAGTCCCCGGACCCCGGATGAGCAGTTCTTC. Residues: CASSPRTPDEQFF.

V gene TRBV11-2 combines with J gene TRBJ2-3; 8 bases are shared with TRBD2. Germline V gene sequence: CDR1 SGHAT, CDR2 FQNNGV. The V and J ends lost 1 base and 0 bases, in that order; junction bases with no gene match: 3. The CDR3 is made up of 16 amino acids. CDR3 bases: TGTGCCAGCAGCTTAGTAGCGGGGACTAGCACAGATACGCAGTATTTT. Residues: CASSLVAGTSTDTQYF.

The chain has TRBV7-6 and TRBJ2-3; D is unresolved. Germline V gene sequence: CDR1 SGHVS, CDR2 FNYEAQ. V was pared by 5 bases and J by 0 bases, with 18 bases between. The CDR3 spans 17 residues. CDR3 region: CASSLSPSASSTDTQYF. CDR3 DNA sequence: TGTGCCAGCAGCCTATCCCCTAGTGCCTCTAGCACAGATACGCAGTATTTT.

For the CDR3, the DNA is TGTGCCAGCAGCCTGACAGGGGTAGACGGCAATCAGCCCCAGCATTTT. It encodes CASSLTGVDGNQPQHF. The genes are TRBV5-5 and TRBJ1-5, with TRBD1 matching 8 bases. The germline V gene has CDR1 SGHKS and CDR2 YYEKEE (reference sequence). The V and J ends lost 4 bases and 2 bases, in that order; junction bases with no gene match: 8. The CDR3 loop spans 16 amino acids.

This clone has only one observation. The J gene is TRBJ2-1, the V gene TRBV11-1, with D possibly matching TRBD1 (6 bases). With 3 bases removed from V and 5 bases from J, the gap between germline ends came to 17 bases. This CDR3 has 16 residues. Germline CDR1 and CDR2: SGHAT and FQDESV (reference sequence). In DNA form, the CDR3 reads TGTGCCAGCAGCTTCTCAGGGATGGGGGCGGACAATGAGCAGTTCTTC. Translating gives CASSFSGMGADNEQFF.

Turning to this clone: Distinct nucleotide sequences in the sample also encode this CDR3. The V call is TRBV5-1, the J call TRBJ2-3; 7 bases match TRBD1. In germline, CDR1 is SGHRS, CDR2 YFSETQ. Trimming cost V 4 bases and J 0 bases; bases outside gene matches: 5. The CDR3 has 15 amino acids. In DNA, the CDR3 is TGCGCCAGCAGCCCTGGGACAGTTAGCACAGATACGCAGTATTTT. It yields the protein CASSPGTVSTDTQYF.

There are many counts of this clone. V and J are TRBV20-1 and TRBJ2-1; TRBD2 agrees at 7 bases. The germline V gene has CDR1 DFQATT and CDR2 SNEGSKA (reference sequence). V was clipped by 3 bases and J by 4 bases; unmatched bases: 9. CDR3 size: 15 residues. Here the CDR3 DNA reads TGCAGTGCTAGTGTCCTAGCGGTATCTTACAATGAGCAGTTCTTC. This encodes CSASVLAVSYNEQFF.

This chain links TRBV27 with TRBJ2-7; the D is unclear. The CDR3 covers 16 residues. The V end lost 4 bases, the J end lost 2 bases, and 18 bases lay between the germline ends. Germline V gene sequence: CDR1 MNHEY, CDR2 SMNVEV (reference sequence). The chain's CDR3 is CASSSEAPGDPYEQYF. CDR3 coding DNA: TGTGCCAGCAGTTCTGAAGCGCCAGGCGACCCCTACGAGCAGTACTTC.